A selection of T cell receptor beta chains follows, all from one sample in a study of T cell repertoires in cytomegalovirus infection. These receptors lack a known antigen. TCRdb re-derived calls from the reads in MiXCR, one entry per CDR3 protein. Of about half a million distinct CDR3 sequences listed, 25% to 35% are singletons. Sequences were derived from cultured PBMCs, sampled from culture after CMV antigen stimulation. Receptors were obtained from a human donor in good health (CMV status not recorded). Some clones in this sample may be carry-over from other donors' samples. The CDR3 runs from the conserved cysteine through the conserved F or W. A D gene is named only where the DNA matches it firmly. Size is stated for part of the rows, as once, few or many counts, or as a class when the clone is expanded.

TRBV12-3/TRBV12-4	few	TRBJ2-7	TRBD2	TGTGCCAGCAGTTTGGCTAGCGGGAAGAGGGAGCAGTACTTC	CASSLASGKREQYF
TRBV7-2	NA	TRBJ2-7	NA	TGTGCCAGCAGCTTAAACTCCGCCCACTACCGGGGGCTCCCCTACGAGCAGTACTTC	CASSLNSAHYRGLPYEQYF
TRBV6-6	NA	TRBJ2-1	TRBD2	TGTGCCAGCAGTAAACCTCGGCCGGGGAGGGATTACAATGAGCAGTTCTTC	CASSKPRPGRDYNEQFF
TRBV7-8	few	TRBJ1-4	NA	TGTGCCAGCAGCTCTCTGGGACACACGGGGGAAAAACTGTTTTTT	CASSSLGHTGEKLFF
TRBV6-8	few	TRBJ1-4	NA	TGTGCCAGCGGGGAGGCCTTTAATGAAAAACTGTTTTTT	CASGEAFNEKLFF
TRBV20-1	NA	TRBJ2-2	NA	TGCAGTGCTAGGGACGTGAACACCGGGGAGCTGTTTTTT	CSARDVNTGELFF
TRBV7-8	NA	TRBJ1-4	NA	TGTGCCAGCAGCTTAGCCCGGAGGCCAACTAATGAAAAACTGTTTTTT	CASSLARRPTNEKLFF
TRBV20-1	NA	TRBJ2-1	TRBD1	TGCAGTGCTAGAGATCTGGGGACAGGGGTAAACAATGAGCAGTTCTTC	CSARDLGTGVNNEQFF
TRBV7-2	NA	TRBJ2-1	NA	TGTGCCAGCAGCTTAATGGCAGTACGCAATGAGCAGTTCTTC	CASSLMAVRNEQFF
TRBV25-1	NA	TRBJ1-1	TRBD1	TGTGCCAGCAGTGAATCTGGGACAGTGAACACTGAAGCTTTCTTT	CASSESGTVNTEAFF
TRBV19	NA	TRBJ1-1	NA	TGTGCCAGTAGTATAGGCAGGGTGATCTACACTGAAGCTTTCTTT	CASSIGRVIYTEAFF
TRBV7-2	few	TRBJ2-4	NA	TGTGCCAGCAGCCAGTACGCACTAGCCAAAAACATTCAGTACTTC	CASSQYALAKNIQYF
TRBV9	NA	TRBJ2-7	TRBD2	TGTGCCAGCAGCGTAGCTACTAGCGGGGGCTACGAGCAGTACTTC	CASSVATSGGYEQYF
TRBV28	NA	TRBJ2-2	NA	TGTGCCAGCAGTTTAACAGGGCACCCCGGGGAGCTGTTTTTT	CASSLTGHPGELFF
TRBV4-1	NA	TRBJ2-1	NA	TGCGCCAGCAGCCAAGAGCCGGACTCCCACTCCTACAATGAGCAGTTCTTC	CASSQEPDSHSYNEQFF
TRBV12-3/TRBV12-4	NA	TRBJ2-5	NA	TGTGCCAGCAAGAATGGGGCGGAAGAGACCCAGTACTTC	CASKNGAEETQYF
TRBV4-1	NA	TRBJ1-3	NA	TGCGCCAGCAGCCAAGGGCGGACCTCTGGAAACACCATATATTTT	CASSQGRTSGNTIYF
TRBV7-2	NA	TRBJ2-5	TRBD2	TGTGCCAGCAGCTTAGGGGGAGTAGCGGGAGCCCGAGGCGAGACCCAGTACTTC	CASSLGGVAGARGETQYF
TRBV27	NA	TRBJ1-1	NA	TGTGCCAGCAGTTTATCACTTGAAGGAGGGGTGGACACTGAAGCTTTCTTT	CASSLSLEGGVDTEAFF
TRBV7-6	NA	TRBJ2-2	TRBD2	TGTGCCAGCAGGCCACCCTCCAGGAGCGGGAGGGCCCTACCAAACACCGGGGAGCTGTTTTTT	CASRPPSRSGRALPNTGELFF
TRBV7-2	many	TRBJ1-1	NA	TGTGCCAGCAGCCCCCACAGGGCCGGGGAAGCTTTCTTT	CASSPHRAGEAFF
TRBV7-2	many	TRBJ1-4	TRBD1	TGTGCCAGCAGCCCGGACAGGGGAGGCGAAAAACTGTTTTTT	CASSPDRGGEKLFF